A selection of T cell receptor beta chains follows, all from one sample in a study of OX40 agonist ivuxolimab in advanced cancers. The repertoire was sequenced with immunoSEQ multiplex PCR; TCRdb's copy has only in-frame clones and lacks some. Of tens of thousands of clones listed, 75% to 85% are singletons. Sequenced here: CD4+ or CD8+ T cells sorted from blood, sampled in a trial of the OX40 agonist ivuxolimab. The receptors derive from an adult with an advanced solid tumor such as melanoma, head and neck, liver or kidney cancer. Each CDR3 is given with its conserved first and last residue. D genes are given only for firm matches. Rows give clone size only sometimes, using once, few, many, or a class for an expanded clone.

v_gene: TRBV28; j_gene: TRBJ1-4; d_gene: TRBD1; abundance: .; CDR3nt: TGTGCCAGCAGTGGACAGGTTGAAAAACTGTTTTTT; CDR3aa: CASSGQVEKLFF
v_gene: TRBV27; j_gene: TRBJ1-6; d_gene: .; abundance: .; CDR3nt: TGTGCCAGCAGTGAATATAATTCACCCCTCCACTTT; CDR3aa: CASSEYNSPLHF
v_gene: TRBV11-2; j_gene: TRBJ2-7; d_gene: .; abundance: once; CDR3nt: TGTGCCAGCAGCTTCGGCCTCTACGAGCAGTACTTC; CDR3aa: CASSFGLYEQYF
v_gene: TRBV7-2; j_gene: TRBJ2-5; d_gene: TRBD2; abundance: large; CDR3nt: TGTGCCAGCAGCATCGGACTAGCGGGAGGTGGAGCTGAGACCCAGTACTTC; CDR3aa: CASSIGLAGGGAETQYF
v_gene: TRBV27; j_gene: TRBJ2-7; d_gene: TRBD1; abundance: .; CDR3nt: TGTGCCAGCAGTGCAGGGACAGTTTTCTCCTACGAGCAGTACTTC; CDR3aa: CASSAGTVFSYEQYF
v_gene: TRBV27; j_gene: TRBJ2-2; d_gene: TRBD1; abundance: .; CDR3nt: TGTGCCAGCAGCACAGGGGGCGCGAACACCGGGGAGCTGTTTTTT; CDR3aa: CASSTGGANTGELFF
v_gene: TRBV10-3; j_gene: TRBJ2-7; d_gene: TRBD1; abundance: .; CDR3nt: TGTGCCATCAGTGAGTCGACAGGGATGGCCGAGCAGTACTTC; CDR3aa: CAISESTGMAEQYF
v_gene: TRBV5-1; j_gene: TRBJ2-1; d_gene: TRBD1; abundance: once; CDR3nt: TGCGCCAGCAGCTTGGGGGGACAGCTCTACAATGAGCAGTTCTTC; CDR3aa: CASSLGGQLYNEQFF
v_gene: TRBV7-9; j_gene: TRBJ2-3; d_gene: TRBD2; abundance: .; CDR3nt: TGTGCCAGCAACGGACTAGCGGGAGACACAGATACGCAGTATTTT; CDR3aa: CASNGLAGDTDTQYF
v_gene: TRBV14; j_gene: TRBJ2-3; d_gene: .; abundance: .; CDR3nt: TGTGCCAGCAGCCAAGATAGGACTATCTATGGGACGCAGTATTTT; CDR3aa: CASSQDRTIYGTQYF
v_gene: TRBV9; j_gene: TRBJ1-1; d_gene: .; abundance: .; CDR3nt: TGTGCCAGCAGCGTAAGGGCAGATTCTGAAGCTTTCTTT; CDR3aa: CASSVRADSEAFF
v_gene: TRBV7-2; j_gene: TRBJ2-5; d_gene: TRBD2; abundance: .; CDR3nt: TGTGCCAGCAGCCTGGGGAGGGTGGAGACCCAGTACTTC; CDR3aa: CASSLGRVETQYF
v_gene: TRBV7-2; j_gene: TRBJ1-5; d_gene: .; abundance: .; CDR3nt: TGTGCCAGCAGCTTAGGGACCGGCGTTGTGAATCAGCCCCAGCATTTT; CDR3aa: CASSLGTGVVNQPQHF
v_gene: TRBV7-9; j_gene: TRBJ2-1; d_gene: TRBD2; abundance: .; CDR3nt: TGTGCCAGCAGCCCAGCGGGAGCCCTCGATGAGCAGTTCTTC; CDR3aa: CASSPAGALDEQFF
v_gene: TRBV6-5; j_gene: TRBJ2-7; d_gene: TRBD1; abundance: .; CDR3nt: TGTGCCAGCAGTACTTGGACAGGGGGGACCGGCGAGCAGTACTTC; CDR3aa: CASSTWTGGTGEQYF
v_gene: TRBV19; j_gene: TRBJ1-5; d_gene: .; abundance: .; CDR3nt: TGTGCCAGTAGTATCGGGTCGGCCAGCCGCCAGCCCCAGCATTTT; CDR3aa: CASSIGSASRQPQHF